This record concerns one TCR beta chain sequence. This table comes from immunoSEQ multiplex PCR, and its TCRdb copy is limited to in-frame clones, with some not included. Found here are more than 90,000 clones, about nine tenths of them singletons; the top ten hold over 3%. This sample was taken from a study of T cell changes during pregnancy in multiple sclerosis. V shed 5 bases and J shed 8 bases, with 20 bases lying between them. The germline V gene has CDR1 SGHRS and CDR2 YFSETQ. This CDR3 spans 15 amino acids. The chain has TRBV5-1 and TRBJ2-1; a weak D match, TRBD2 (7 bases). The source material was peripheral blood, sampled in the second trimester of pregnancy. This sequence originates from a female donor with multiple sclerosis, enrolled in a pregnancy study. CDR3 protein: CASRRGGAAGDEQFF. CDR3 sequence (DNA): TGCGCCAGCAGAAGGGGGGGAGCAGCGGGCGATGAGCAGTTCTTC.